The next 26 T cell receptor beta chains were all read from a single sample in a study of OX40 agonist ivuxolimab in advanced cancers. Method: immunoSEQ multiplex PCR; TCRdb's copy keeps in-frame clones and lacks some. The sample yields around 15,000 clones, around 77% seen once. The sample in question was CD4+ or CD8+ T cells sorted from blood, obtained in a trial of the OX40 agonist ivuxolimab. Source of these receptors: an adult with an advanced solid tumor such as melanoma, head and neck, liver or kidney cancer.

The chain joins TRBV7-3 to TRBJ2-1, with 11 bases that match TRBD2. V shed 5 bases, J shed 2 bases, and the junction held 2 bases outside the gene matches. CDR1 is SGHTA, CDR2 FQGTGA, per germline. This CDR3 has 15 residues. CDR3 sequence reads: CASSVGLAAYNEQFF. As DNA, the CDR3 is TGTGCCAGCAGCGTGGGACTAGCGGCCTACAATGAGCAGTTCTTC.

V is TRBV4-3 and J is TRBJ2-7, with 10 bases that match TRBD1. CDR1 LGHNA and CDR2 YSLEER come from the germline V gene. V dropped 6 bases and J dropped 7; count of bases not matched to a gene: 12. The CDR3 covers 15 residues. CDR3 amino acids: CASSLSGQGSGEQYF. As DNA, the CDR3 is TGCGCCAGCAGTCTATCGGGACAGGGGTCGGGGGAGCAGTACTTC.

The chain is built from TRBV7-8 and TRBJ2-3, with D perhaps TRBD1 (6 bases). CDR1 SGHVS and CDR2 FQNEAQ come from the germline V gene. The CDR3 has 13 residues. The germline V and J ends were trimmed by 2 bases and 4 bases, with 7 bases remaining between them. The CDR3 DNA reads TGTGCCAGCAGCTTACAGGGGCCAGATACGCAGTATTTT. It is translated as CASSLQGPDTQYF.

The chain combines TRBV4-1 with TRBJ1-2, with D perhaps TRBD1 (5 bases). CDR3 size: 14 residues. The V gene's germline CDR1 is MGHRA and CDR2 YSYEKL. Trimming took 4 bases from V and 2 from J, leaving 11 bases between them. CDR3 region: CASSPGRTNYGYTF. The CDR3 DNA reads as TGCGCCAGCAGCCCGGGACGGACCAACTATGGCTACACCTTC.

The rearrangement uses TRBV2 and TRBJ2-7; D is unclear. V dropped 5 bases and J dropped 4 bases, with 3 bases sitting between them. This CDR3 spans 10 amino acids. Germline V gene lookup returns CDR1 SNHLY and CDR2 FYNNEI. The CDR3 DNA sequence: TGTGCCAGCAGTCTATACGAGCAGTACTTC. This encodes CASSLYEQYF.

The chain links TRBV6-4 to TRBJ2-3; 16 bases map to TRBD2. The CDR3 extends over 17 amino acids. J was trimmed by 5 bases and V by 3 bases; bases with no gene match: 5. CDR1 is MRHNA, CDR2 SNTAGT, per germline. CDR3 region: CASSEGLAGGPGDTQYF. The DNA for the CDR3 is TGTGCCAGCAGTGAGGGACTAGCGGGAGGGCCGGGAGATACGCAGTATTTT.

In its sample, this clone was seen once. V and J are TRBV7-9 and TRBJ1-3, with a possible D match to TRBD1 (5 bases). V was clipped by 3 bases and J by 0 bases, with 12 bases between them. Germline CDR1 and CDR2: SEHNR and FQNEAQ (reference sequence). This CDR3 comprises 16 residues. CDR3 nucleotides: TGTGCCAGCAGCTTGACAGAATTCATCTCTGGAAACACCATATATTTT. It yields the protein CASSLTEFISGNTIYF.

The CDR3 coding sequence is TGTGCCAGCAGCTTTGAGAAAAACTACGAGCAGTACTTC. Translating gives CASSFEKNYEQYF. The chain combines TRBV5-4 with TRBJ2-7; D is uncertain. This CDR3 spans 13 amino acids. Trimming took off 2 bases at V and 3 bases at J, with 9 bases between the two ends. Germline CDR1 is SGHNT and CDR2 is YYREEE (reference sequence).

V usage is TRBV11-3 and J usage is TRBJ2-3; D might be TRBD2 (6 bases). The CDR3 is 18 residues long. Germline loops: CDR1 SGHNT, CDR2 YENEEA. Trimming left V 4 bases short and J 2 bases short, with 22 bases between. The CDR3 reads CASSSDPPTRGPTDTQYF. The CDR3 DNA is TGTGCCAGCAGCTCAGACCCCCCGACTAGGGGACCCACAGATACGCAGTATTTT.

This clone has only one observation. V gene TRBV5-1 combines with J gene TRBJ2-1, with 16 bases fitting TRBD2. CDR3 size: 20 residues. From germline, CDR1 is SGHRS and CDR2 YFSETQ. Losses at the gene ends were 3 bases for V and 3 bases for J; bases not matched to a gene: 12. The CDR3 nucleotides read TGCGCCAGCAGCTCGAAGCCGGGACTAGCGGGAGGGCCGGACTACAATGAGCAGTTCTTC. Residues: CASSSKPGLAGGPDYNEQFF.

This rearrangement joins TRBV6-1 to TRBJ2-7, with D unresolved. CDR1 is MNHNS and CDR2 is SASEGT in the germline V gene. The ends were cut back, 2 bases at V and 1 base at J, with 6 bases in the middle. The CDR3 consists of 13 residues. The CDR3 spells CASSERPSYEQYF. CDR3 sequence (DNA): TGTGCCAGCAGTGAAAGGCCTTCCTACGAGCAGTACTTC.

This clone was seen once. This chain uses TRBV7-3 with TRBJ2-7; TRBD2 agrees at 10 bases. The CDR3 covers 14 residues. V lost 2 bases and J lost 6; bases outside the gene matches: 4. Germline V gene lookup returns CDR1 SGHTA and CDR2 FQGTGA. The CDR3 DNA follows: TGTGCCAGCAGCTTATGGCCTAGCGGGGGCGAGCAGTACTTC. Its translation is CASSLWPSGGEQYF.

The chain employs TRBV20-1 and TRBJ2-2; D is uncertain. V was trimmed by 6 bases and J by 6 bases, leaving 8 bases between them. The CDR3 sequence is 11 residues long. The germline CDR1 and CDR2 sequences are DFQATT and SNEGSKA (reference sequence). The DNA of the CDR3 is TGCAGTGCCCCACTTTCCGGGGAGCTGTTTTTT. Amino acid sequence: CSAPLSGELFF.

The chain employs TRBV19 and TRBJ2-7, with D hard to call. Looked up from germline, CDR1 is LNHDA and CDR2 is SQIVND (reference sequence). CDR3 length: 13 residues. V dropped 2 bases and J dropped 3 bases, with 8 bases sitting between them. CDR3 protein: CASSISDYYEQYF. CDR3 in DNA: TGTGCCAGTAGTATATCCGATTACTACGAGCAGTACTTC.

This clone was counted once. The chain links TRBV7-9 to TRBJ2-5; 11 positions match TRBD1. After removal of 6 bases from V and 5 bases from J, the junction contained 8 bases not matched to a gene. The germline V gene encodes CDR1 SEHNR and CDR2 FQNEAQ (reference sequence). The CDR3 loop spans 15 amino acids. The CDR3 spells CASSGRTGGVETQYF. The CDR3 nucleotides are TGTGCCAGCAGTGGAAGGACAGGGGGCGTTGAGACCCAGTACTTC.

The chain joins TRBV6-6 to TRBJ2-5; TRBD1 matches 8 bases. Germline V gives CDR1 MNHNY, CDR2 SVGAGI (reference sequence). This CDR3 has 15 residues. After removal of 5 bases from V and 2 bases from J, the junction contained 7 bases not matched to a gene. This CDR3 is CASSGQGPLQETQYF. The CDR3 DNA reads TGTGCCAGCAGTGGACAGGGTCCTCTTCAAGAGACCCAGTACTTC.

This chain links TRBV7-3 with TRBJ2-7; TRBD1 matches 7 bases. Germline V gives CDR1 SGHTA, CDR2 FQGTGA. V lost 0 bases, J lost 3 bases, and 5 bases stayed unmatched. CDR3 length: 15 residues. In nucleotides, the CDR3 is TGTGCCAGCAGCTTAACGCCGGGACAGAACTACGAGCAGTACTTC. It codes for CASSLTPGQNYEQYF.

This chain links TRBV23-1 with TRBJ2-3; 7 nucleotides align to TRBD1. TRBV23-1 belongs to the ORF category, with a function that is uncertain. Trimming took 3 bases from V and 5 from J; bases not matched to a gene: 8. The CDR3 sequence is 15 residues long. CDR3 in amino acids: CASSQYSTGQDTQYF. CDR3 nucleotide sequence: TGCGCCAGCAGTCAGTATTCGACAGGGCAAGATACGCAGTATTTT.

The chain joins TRBV5-5 to TRBJ1-1; no clear D. From germline, CDR1 is SGHKS and CDR2 YYEKEE (reference sequence). The CDR3 has 15 residues. V was pared by 2 bases and J by 0 bases, with 11 bases between. This CDR3 reads CASSLMNSLNTEAFF. The CDR3 coding sequence is TGTGCCAGCAGCTTAATGAACAGCCTGAACACTGAAGCTTTCTTT.

The chain employs TRBV14 and TRBJ2-3; 8 nucleotides align to TRBD2. The CDR3 spans 15 residues. Germline values: CDR1 SGHDN, CDR2 FVKESK. The V gene end was trimmed by 3 bases and the J gene end by 1 base; junction bases not matched to a gene: 3. For the CDR3, the DNA is TGTGCCAGCAGCCAGGGACTAGGGCGCACAGATACGCAGTATTTT. Protein sequence: CASSQGLGRTDTQYF.

This rearrangement joins TRBV6-5 to TRBJ1-3; 8 nucleotides match TRBD1. The V segment lost 7 bases and the J segment 0 bases; nucleotides outside the gene matches: 5. Germline loops: CDR1 MNHEY, CDR2 SVGAGI. This CDR3 has 15 residues. The CDR3 protein is CASKNRGYSGNTIYF. The CDR3 nucleotides read TGTGCCAGCAAAAACAGGGGGTACTCTGGAAACACCATATATTTT.

The CDR3 is CASIANPMGSYQKNTEAFF. CDR3 nucleotides: TGTGCCAGTATAGCCAACCCCATGGGCAGCTATCAGAAGAACACTGAAGCTTTCTTT. J is TRBJ1-1 and V is TRBV19; D gene uncertain. Germline V gene data show CDR1 as LNHDA and CDR2 as SQIVND (reference sequence). The length of the CDR3 is 19 residues. Between the trimmed V and J ends, which lost 7 bases and 1 base, there was a span of 28 bases.

This chain connects TRBV7-6 to TRBJ2-3; 12 positions match TRBD2. The junction had 4 bases not matched to a gene; V was cut back by 5 bases and J by 4 bases. CDR3 length equals 15 residues. In germline, CDR1 is SGHVS, CDR2 FNYEAQ. The CDR3 protein is CASSETSGRSDTQYF. The CDR3 DNA sequence: TGTGCCAGCAGCGAAACTAGCGGGAGGTCAGATACGCAGTATTTT.

The chain employs TRBV15 and TRBJ2-1, with D possibly TRBD2 on 5 matching bases. Trimming removed 8 bases from V and 8 bases from J, with 22 bases in between. The length of the CDR3 is 15 residues. CDR1 and CDR2 from the germline V gene are LNHNV and YYDKDF (reference sequence). The CDR3 loop reads CATRGEGVLIHEQFF. CDR3 in DNA: TGTGCCACCCGAGGTGAGGGAGTCCTCATCCATGAGCAGTTCTTC.

The rearrangement joins TRBV7-9 to TRBJ2-1; TRBD2 is a possible D gene (5 bases). The V end was cut by 5 bases, the J end by 8 bases, with 13 bases between. The CDR3 sequence is 13 residues long. CDR1 and CDR2 from the germline V gene are SEHNR and FQNEAQ (reference sequence). The CDR3 loop reads CASSRGLYDEQFF. The CDR3, as DNA: TGTGCCAGCAGCCGGGGTTTGTACGATGAGCAGTTCTTC.

The chain joins TRBV7-2 to TRBJ2-7; 7 bases map to TRBD2. Germline CDR1 SGHTA, CDR2 FQGNSA. The trim removed 1 base at V and 6 bases at J, leaving 9 bases unmatched. The CDR3 runs to 15 residues. CDR3 in amino acids: CASSLVAGEYSEQYF. CDR3 DNA sequence: TGTGCCAGCAGCTTAGTGGCGGGAGAGTATTCCGAGCAGTACTTC.